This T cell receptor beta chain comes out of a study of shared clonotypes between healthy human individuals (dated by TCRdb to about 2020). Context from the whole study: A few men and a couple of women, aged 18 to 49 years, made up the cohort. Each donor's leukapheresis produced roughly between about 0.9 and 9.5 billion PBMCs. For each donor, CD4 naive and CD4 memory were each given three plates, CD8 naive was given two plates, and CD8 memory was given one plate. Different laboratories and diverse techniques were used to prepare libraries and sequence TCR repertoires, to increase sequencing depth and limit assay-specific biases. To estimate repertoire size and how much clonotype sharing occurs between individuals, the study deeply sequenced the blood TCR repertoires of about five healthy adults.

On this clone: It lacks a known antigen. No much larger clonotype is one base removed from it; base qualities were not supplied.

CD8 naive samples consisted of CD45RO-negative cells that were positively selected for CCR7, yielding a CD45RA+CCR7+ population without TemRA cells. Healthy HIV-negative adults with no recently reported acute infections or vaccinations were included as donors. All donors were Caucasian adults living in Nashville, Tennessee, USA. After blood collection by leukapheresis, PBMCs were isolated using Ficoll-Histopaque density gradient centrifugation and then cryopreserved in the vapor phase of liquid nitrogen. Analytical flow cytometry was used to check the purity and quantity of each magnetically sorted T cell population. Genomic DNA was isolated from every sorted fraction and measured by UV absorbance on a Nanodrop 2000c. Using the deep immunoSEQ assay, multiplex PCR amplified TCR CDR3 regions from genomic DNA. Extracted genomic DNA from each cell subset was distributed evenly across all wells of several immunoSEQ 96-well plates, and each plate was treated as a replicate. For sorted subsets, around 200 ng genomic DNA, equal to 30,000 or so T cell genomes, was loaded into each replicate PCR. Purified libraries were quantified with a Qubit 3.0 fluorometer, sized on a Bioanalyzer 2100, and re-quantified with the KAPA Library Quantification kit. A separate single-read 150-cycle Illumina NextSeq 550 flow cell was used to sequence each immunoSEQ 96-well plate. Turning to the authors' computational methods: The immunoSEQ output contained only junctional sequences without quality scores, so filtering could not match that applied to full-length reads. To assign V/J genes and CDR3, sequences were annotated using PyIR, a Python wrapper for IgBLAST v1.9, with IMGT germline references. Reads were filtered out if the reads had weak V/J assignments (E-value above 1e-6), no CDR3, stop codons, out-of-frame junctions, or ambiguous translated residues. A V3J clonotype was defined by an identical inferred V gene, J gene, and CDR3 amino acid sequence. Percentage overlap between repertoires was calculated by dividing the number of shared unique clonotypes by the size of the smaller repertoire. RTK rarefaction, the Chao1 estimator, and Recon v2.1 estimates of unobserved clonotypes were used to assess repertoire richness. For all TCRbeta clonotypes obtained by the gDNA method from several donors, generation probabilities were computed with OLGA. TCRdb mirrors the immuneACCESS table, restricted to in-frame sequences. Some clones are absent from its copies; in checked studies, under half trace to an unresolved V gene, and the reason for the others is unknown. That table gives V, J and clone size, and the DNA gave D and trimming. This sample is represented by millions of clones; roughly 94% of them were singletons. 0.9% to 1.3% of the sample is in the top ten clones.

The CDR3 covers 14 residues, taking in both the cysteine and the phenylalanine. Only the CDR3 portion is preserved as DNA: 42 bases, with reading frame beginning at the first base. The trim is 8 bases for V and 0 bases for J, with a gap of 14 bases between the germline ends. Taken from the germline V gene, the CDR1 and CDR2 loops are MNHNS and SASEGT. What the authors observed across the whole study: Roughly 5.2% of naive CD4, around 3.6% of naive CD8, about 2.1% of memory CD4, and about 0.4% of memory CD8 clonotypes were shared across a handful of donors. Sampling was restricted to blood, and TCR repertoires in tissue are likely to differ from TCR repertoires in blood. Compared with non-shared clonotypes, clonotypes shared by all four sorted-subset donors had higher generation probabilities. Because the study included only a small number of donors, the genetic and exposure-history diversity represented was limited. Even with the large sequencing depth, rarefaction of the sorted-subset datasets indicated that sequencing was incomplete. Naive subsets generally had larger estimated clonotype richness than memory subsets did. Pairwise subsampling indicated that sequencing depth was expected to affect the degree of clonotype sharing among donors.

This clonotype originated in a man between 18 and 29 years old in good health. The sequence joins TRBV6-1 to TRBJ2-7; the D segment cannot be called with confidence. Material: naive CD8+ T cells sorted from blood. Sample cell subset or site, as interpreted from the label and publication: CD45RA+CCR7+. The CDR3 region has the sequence CASDLRLLSYEQYF. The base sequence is TGTGCCAGCGACCTCAGGCTACTCTCCTACGAGCAGTACTTC.